The 31 T cell receptor beta chains reported below all come from one sample, sequenced in a study of shared clonotypes between healthy human individuals. Profiling relied on immunoSEQ multiplex PCR, and the TCRdb table lists in-frame clones only, not all of them. This sample yields more than 2 million clones, of which under 97% are seen a single time; 0.13% belongs to the top ten. Sequencing was performed on naive CD4+ T cells sorted from blood. This sample's subset: CD45RA+ positively selected. The receptor set was obtained from a young man in good health.

This chain links TRBV6-6 with TRBJ1-5; no firm D call. Trimming stripped 9 bases from V and 7 bases from J, with 25 bases between. From germline, CDR1 is MNHNY and CDR2 SVGAGI (reference sequence). This CDR3 spans 16 amino acids. Written as DNA, the CDR3 is TGTGCCAGTTGGGGTGCAGCCATTATAGCAATCCAGCCCCAGCATTTT. Translation: CASWGAAIIAIQPQHF.

The gene calls are TRBV27 and TRBJ2-7; 11 nucleotides match TRBD2. Germline assignment: CDR1 MNHEY and CDR2 SMNVEV (reference sequence). V was pared by 5 bases and J by 6 bases, with 15 bases of the junction left unmatched. The CDR3 length is 17 residues. The CDR3 DNA sequence: TGTGCCAGCAGTCCATGGGGAATACTAGCGGGAGCGAGCGAGCAGTACTTC. Translating gives CASSPWGILAGASEQYF.

The chain recombines TRBV6-5 with TRBJ1-2; tentative D call: TRBD1 (6 bases). V lost 7 bases, J lost 2 bases, and 17 bases lay in between. This CDR3 comprises 15 residues. Germline V gene lookup returns CDR1 MNHEY and CDR2 SVGAGI. The CDR3 loop reads CASTQGPGINYGYTF. CDR3 nucleotide sequence: TGTGCCAGCACCCAGGGGCCAGGGATAAACTATGGCTACACCTTC.

The gene calls are TRBV19 and TRBJ2-7; D is undetermined. V shed 4 bases and J shed 5 bases, with 12 bases lying between them. Germline CDR1 LNHDA, CDR2 SQIVND (reference sequence). The CDR3 extends over 13 amino acids. CDR3 nucleotides: TGTGCCAGTAGTACACTATTGAACGACGAGCAGTACTTC. Amino acids: CASSTLLNDEQYF.

As concerns this clone: The same CDR3 arises from other DNA sequences in this sample as well. V usage is TRBV18 and J usage is TRBJ1-1; the D gene is possibly TRBD1 (5 bases). This CDR3 spans 13 amino acids. Germline CDR1 is KGHSH and CDR2 is LQKENI. The V end was cut by 3 bases, the J end by 4 bases, with 9 bases between. CDR3 sequence: CASSPPGGTEAFF. Written as DNA, the CDR3 is TGTGCCAGCTCACCGCCTGGGGGCACTGAAGCTTTCTTT.

This chain joins TRBV10-3 and TRBJ1-3; TRBD1 matches at 7 bases. V lost 0 bases to trimming and J lost 2 bases; unmatched junction nucleotides: 7. Looked up from germline, CDR1 is ENHRY and CDR2 is SYGVKD. The CDR3 is 17 amino acids. The CDR3 spells CAISESWGQPTGNTIYF. CDR3 nucleotide sequence: TGTGCCATCAGTGAGTCTTGGGGACAGCCAACTGGAAACACCATATATTTT.

This sequence joins TRBV2 and TRBJ1-6; D perhaps matches TRBD1 (5 bases). The germline CDR1 and CDR2 sequences are SNHLY and FYNNEI. The CDR3 has 15 amino acids. Trimming removed 6 bases from V and 2 bases from J, with 11 bases in between. The CDR3 is CASRGDGPYNSPLHF. CDR3 bases: TGTGCCAGCAGGGGGGACGGCCCCTATAATTCACCCCTCCACTTT.

V usage is TRBV30 and J usage is TRBJ1-2; 10 bases fit TRBD1. The CDR3 contains 16 residues. Germline V gene data show CDR1 as GTSNPN and CDR2 as SVGIG (reference sequence). The ends lost 2 bases at V and 4 bases at J; junction bases unmatched: 10. The CDR3 DNA follows: TGTGCCTGGAGTTTCGGGGGGACAGGGGTATCCTATGGCTACACCTTC. Its protein product is CAWSFGGTGVSYGYTF. Combining the CDR3 with reference TRBV30 and TRBJ1-2 gives the whole variable domain SQTIHQWPATLVQPVGSPLSLECTVEGTSNPNLYWYRQAAGRGLQLLFYSVGIGQISSEVPQNLSASRPQDRQFILSSKKLLLSDSGFYLCAWSFGGTGVSYGYTFGSGTRLTVV.

CDR3 sequence (DNA): TGTGCCTGGAGCCCCGGGCCTTGGGGACGAACTGGAAACACCATATATTTT. Its protein product is CAWSPGPWGRTGNTIYF. J is TRBJ1-3 and V is TRBV30; tentatively, D is TRBD1 (5 bases). Trimming took off 3 bases at V and 2 bases at J, with 20 bases between the two ends. The CDR3 sequence is 17 residues long. CDR1 is GTSNPN and CDR2 is SVGIG in the germline V gene (reference sequence).

The rearrangement joins TRBV6-6 to TRBJ1-1; D ambiguous. The CDR3 totals 12 residues. Germline-derived CDR1 and CDR2 are MNHNY and SVGAGI (reference sequence). V lost 6 bases to trimming and J lost 1 base, with 6 bases between them. The CDR3 reads CASSRENTEAFF. The CDR3 DNA reads TGTGCCAGCAGCCGGGAGAACACTGAAGCTTTCTTT.

The chain carries TRBV9 and TRBJ1-2; D is possibly TRBD1 (5 bases). Germline values: CDR1 SGDLS, CDR2 YYNGEE. The CDR3 spans 17 residues. The V gene lost 4 bases and the J gene lost 0 bases, with 19 bases spanning the gap. Here the CDR3 DNA reads TGTGCCAGCAGCCCTAGCGGGGGACTCACTACTAACTATGGCTACACCTTC. This encodes CASSPSGGLTTNYGYTF. The full variable domain, in which reference TRBV9 and TRBJ1-2 provide the parts outside the CDR3, is DSGVTQTPKHLITATGQRVTLRCSPRSGDLSVYWYQQSLDQGLQFLIQYYNGEERAKGNILERFSAQQFPDLHSELNLSSLELGDSALYFCASSPSGGLTTNYGYTFGSGTRLTVV.

The rearrangement links TRBV5-1 to TRBJ2-3, with D unresolved. Looked up from germline, CDR1 is SGHRS and CDR2 is YFSETQ. The CDR3 contains 12 residues. Trimming took off 0 bases at V and 4 bases at J, with 3 bases between the two ends. The CDR3 loop is CASSLDSDTQYF. DNA of the CDR3: TGCGCCAGCAGCTTGGACTCAGATACGCAGTATTTT.

The gene calls are TRBV23-1 and TRBJ1-1; TRBD1 aligns across 8 bases. TRBV23-1 is an open reading frame, and its role is uncertain. The CDR3 extends over 18 amino acids. J gave up 0 bases and V 0 bases, and 9 bases lay outside the gene matches. The CDR3 sequence: CASSQSEQGVRLNTEAFF. The DNA for the CDR3 is TGCGCCAGCAGTCAATCGGAACAGGGGGTTCGATTGAACACTGAAGCTTTCTTT.

V usage is TRBV6-1 and J usage is TRBJ1-3, with a weak D call TRBD1 (5 bases). Trimming left V 11 bases short and J 1 base short, with 9 bases between. Germline V gives CDR1 MNHNS, CDR2 SASEGT. The CDR3 has 12 amino acids. The CDR3 DNA follows: TGTGCCGGGACCGAGTCTGGAAACACCATATATTTT. It translates to CAGTESGNTIYF.

In the case of this clone: The sample holds other DNA sequences that translate to the same CDR3. The chain employs TRBV18 and TRBJ1-3; D gene ambiguous. Per germline, CDR1 KGHSH and CDR2 LQKENI. The ends were cut back, 2 bases at V and 0 bases at J, with 8 bases in the middle. This CDR3 has 15 residues. The CDR3 sequence: CASSPAVGSGNTIYF. As DNA, the CDR3 is TGTGCCAGCTCACCAGCAGTCGGCTCTGGAAACACCATATATTTT.

In its sample, this clone was seen once. Other DNA sequences in this specimen translate into the identical CDR3. The chain joins TRBV30 to TRBJ1-4, with 7 bases aligning to TRBD1. The germline gives CDR1 GTSNPN, CDR2 SVGIG (reference sequence). The CDR3 is 13 amino acids. The J segment lost 4 bases and the V segment lost 3 bases, leaving 2 bases of the junction unmatched. CDR3 protein: CAWSRQGNEKLFF. CDR3 coding DNA: TGTGCCTGGAGCCGACAGGGTAATGAAAAACTGTTTTTT. The complete variable domain, with remaining parts taken from reference TRBV30 and TRBJ1-4, reads SQTIHQWPATLVQPVGSPLSLECTVEGTSNPNLYWYRQAAGRGLQLLFYSVGIGQISSEVPQNLSASRPQDRQFILSSKKLLLSDSGFYLCAWSRQGNEKLFFGSGTQLSVL.

This rearrangement joins TRBV6-5 to TRBJ2-5; 8 bases match TRBD2. The germline CDR1 and CDR2 sequences are MNHEY and SVGAGI. The CDR3 runs to 15 residues. The ends lost 2 bases at V and 5 bases at J; junction bases unmatched: 7. CDR3 loop: CASSYKRGGWETQYF. CDR3 nucleotides: TGTGCCAGCAGTTACAAACGGGGGGGCTGGGAGACCCAGTACTTC.

The chain links TRBV25-1 to TRBJ1-1; 8 bases align to TRBD1. This CDR3 spans 16 amino acids. CDR1 and CDR2 (germline): MGHDK, SYGVNS. Trimming cost V 1 base and J 1 base; bases outside gene matches: 5. The chain's CDR3 is CASSEWGDRGNTEAFF. CDR3 nucleotides: TGTGCCAGCAGTGAATGGGGAGACAGGGGGAACACTGAAGCTTTCTTT. The full variable domain, in which reference TRBV25-1 and TRBJ1-1 provide the parts outside the CDR3, is EADIYQTPRYLVIGTGKKITLECSQTMGHDKMYWYQQDPGMELHLIHYSYGVNSTEKGDLSSESTVSRIRTEHFPLTLESARPSHTSQYLCASSEWGDRGNTEAFFGQGTRLTVV.

V gene TRBV5-1 combines with J gene TRBJ2-7; TRBD2 aligns across 7 bases. From germline, CDR1 is SGHRS and CDR2 YFSETQ. The V segment lost 4 bases and the J segment 0 bases; nucleotides outside the gene matches: 7. The CDR3 is 15 amino acids. The CDR3 spells CASSADGRSSYEQYF. The CDR3 DNA is TGCGCCAGCAGCGCTGACGGGAGGAGCTCCTACGAGCAGTACTTC.

To note about this clone: Other DNA sequences in this sample translate to the same CDR3. V and J are TRBV5-1 and TRBJ2-5; TRBD1 aligns across 8 bases. V was pared by 4 bases and J by 4 bases, with 6 bases of the junction left unmatched. Germline V gives CDR1 SGHRS, CDR2 YFSETQ. The CDR3 runs to 14 residues. CDR3 in amino acids: CASSPGQGAETQYF. The CDR3, as DNA: TGCGCCAGCAGCCCCGGACAGGGTGCAGAGACCCAGTACTTC.

The gene calls are TRBV5-4 and TRBJ2-1; 10 bases are a match to TRBD2. V lost 0 bases and J lost 8; bases outside the gene matches: 8. The germline gives CDR1 SGHNT, CDR2 YYREEE (reference sequence). The CDR3 consists of 16 residues. CDR3 nucleotides: TGTGCCAGCAGCTTGGGGAGCGGGGGGGCGGTGGATGAGCAGTTCTTC. Its protein product is CASSLGSGGAVDEQFF. Variable domain in full (rest from reference TRBV5-4 and TRBJ2-1): ETGVTQSPTHLIKTRGQQVTLRCSSQSGHNTVSWYQQALGQGPQFIFQYYREEENGRGNFPPRFSGLQFPNYSSELNVNALELDDSALYLCASSLGSGGAVDEQFFGPGTRLTVL.

The chain carries TRBV30 and TRBJ1-5, with D maybe TRBD1 (5 bases). Germline lookup yields CDR1 GTSNPN and CDR2 SVGIG (reference sequence). The CDR3 spans 17 residues. Trimming pared 1 base from V and 2 bases from J, leaving 18 bases between. CDR3 coding DNA: TGTGCCTGGAGTGGGGAAAAAACCGGGGGAGGCAATCAGCCCCAGCATTTT. This encodes CAWSGEKTGGGNQPQHF.

About this clone itself: This CDR3 is also generated by other DNA sequences in the sample. V and J are TRBV6-1 and TRBJ2-3; D is ambiguous. Trimming took off 1 base at V and 1 base at J, with 3 bases between the two ends. Germline CDR1 reads MNHNS; CDR2 reads SASEGT. The CDR3 contains 13 residues. CDR3 sequence (DNA): TGTGCCAGCAGTGAAGTTGGCACAGATACGCAGTATTTT. Protein sequence: CASSEVGTDTQYF.

The chain employs TRBV7-9 and TRBJ1-3; no reliable D call. The length of the CDR3 is 14 residues. The V end was cut by 4 bases, the J end by 5 bases, with 12 bases between. The germline gives CDR1 SEHNR, CDR2 FQNEAQ (reference sequence). The CDR3 nucleotides read TGTGCCAGCAGCTCCCTGACCTATAGAAACACCATATATTTT. As protein: CASSSLTYRNTIYF.

Details on this clone: This CDR3 is also generated by other DNA sequences in the sample. This chain links TRBV5-1 with TRBJ2-7; 7 bases are a match to TRBD1. Germline loops: CDR1 SGHRS, CDR2 YFSETQ. V shed 4 bases and J 1 base; nucleotides not matched to a gene: 5. The CDR3 runs 14 residues. CDR3 region: CASSLGQPSYEQYF. The CDR3 DNA follows: TGCGCCAGCAGCCTGGGACAGCCTTCCTACGAGCAGTACTTC. The full variable domain, its missing parts supplied by reference TRBV5-1 and TRBJ2-7, is KAGVTQTPRYLIKTRGQQVTLSCSPISGHRSVSWYQQTPGQGLQFLFEYFSETQRNKGNFPGRFSGRQFSNSRSEMNVSTLELGDSALYLCASSLGQPSYEQYFGPGTRLTVT.

The chain is built from TRBV10-3 and TRBJ2-7, with D perhaps TRBD1 (6 bases). Germline CDR1 ENHRY, CDR2 SYGVKD. This CDR3 comprises 19 residues. The V and J ends lost 4 bases and 0 bases respectively, with 25 bases between them. In nucleotides, the CDR3 is TGTGCCATCAGTGCCGCCTTGGGCCCACAACAGGGCAGCTCCTACGAGCAGTACTTC. Amino acids: CAISAALGPQQGSSYEQYF.

CDR3 nucleotides: TGTGCCAGCAGCCCCGGGGGGCCGGGGGAGACCCAGTACTTC. It specifies CASSPGGPGETQYF. The chain links TRBV7-3 to TRBJ2-5; weak D call: TRBD2 (7 bases). V dropped 5 bases and J dropped 5 bases, with 15 bases sitting between them. The CDR3 totals 14 residues. In germline, CDR1 is SGHTA, CDR2 FQGTGA.

In nucleotides, the CDR3 is TGTGCCAGCAGCTGGCCCGGGACAGGGGCGATTTGGGGCTACACCTTC. It encodes CASSWPGTGAIWGYTF. The chain joins TRBV11-2 to TRBJ1-2; 10 positions agree with TRBD1. V trimming: 4 bases; J trimming: 8 bases; junction bases outside the gene matches: 13. From germline, CDR1 is SGHAT and CDR2 FQNNGV. This CDR3 has 16 residues.

The chain has TRBV6-5 and TRBJ1-1; D unresolved. Germline V CDR1 and CDR2: MNHEY, SVGAGI. Trimming shortened V by 2 bases and J by 5 bases, and 9 bases separated the two germline ends. CDR3 size: 13 residues. DNA of the CDR3: TGTGCCAGCAGTTACGAGGGAGTGACTGAAGCTTTCTTT. Protein: CASSYEGVTEAFF.

V gene TRBV10-3 combines with J gene TRBJ2-5, with 7 bases lining up with TRBD2. Germline assignment: CDR1 ENHRY and CDR2 SYGVKD. The CDR3 has 13 residues. The V segment lost 10 bases and the J segment 3 bases; nucleotides outside the gene matches: 8. In DNA, the CDR3 is TGTGCCACCTCTGTCGGACTAGAAGAGACCCAGTACTTC. This codes for CATSVGLEETQYF.

The rearrangement joins TRBV30 to TRBJ1-6, with 7 positions matching TRBD1. Germline-derived CDR1 and CDR2 are GTSNPN and SVGIG (reference sequence). Trimming cost V 5 bases and J 4 bases; bases outside gene matches: 5. The CDR3 length is 14 residues. The CDR3 DNA follows: TGTGCCTGGCAGGGGGGCTTTTATAATTCACCCCTCCACTTT. Translated, it gives CAWQGGFYNSPLHF.